This TCR beta chain is drawn from a study of blood T cell repertoires in COVID-19. As for the study in general: Sites across the United States, Italy and Spain contributed samples from acute and convalescent COVID-19. In each case, the material was cDNA or gDNA derived from T cells, B-cell-depleted T cells, or PBMCs.

The table came from immunoSEQ multiplex PCR; TCRdb's copy has only in-frame clones and leaves some out. The table includes some 74,000 clones, roughly four fifths detected once. Trimming left V 4 bases short and J 5 bases short, with 15 bases between. This CDR3 region has 15 residues. Germline CDR1 and CDR2: SNHLY and FYNNEI. This receptor was obtained from an elderly man with acute or convalescent COVID-19. The material sequenced was peripheral blood. This chain uses TRBV2 with TRBJ1-5; D call uncertain. CDR3 amino acids: CASSGPVTADQPQHF. The CDR3 region has the DNA TGTGCCAGCAGTGGCCCCGTCACGGCGGATCAGCCCCAGCATTTT.